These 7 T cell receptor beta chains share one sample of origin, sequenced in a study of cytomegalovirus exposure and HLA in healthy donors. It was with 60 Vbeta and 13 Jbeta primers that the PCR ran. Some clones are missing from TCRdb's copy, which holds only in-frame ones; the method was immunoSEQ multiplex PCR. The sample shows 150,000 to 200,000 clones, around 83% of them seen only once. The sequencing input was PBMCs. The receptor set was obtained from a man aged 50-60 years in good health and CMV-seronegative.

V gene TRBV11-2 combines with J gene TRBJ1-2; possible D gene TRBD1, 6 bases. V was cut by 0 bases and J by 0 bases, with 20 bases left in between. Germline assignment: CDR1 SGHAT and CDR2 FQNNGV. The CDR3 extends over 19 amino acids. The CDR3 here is CASSLDLVRSGDTNYGYTF. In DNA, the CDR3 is TGTGCCAGCAGCTTAGATTTAGTACGCTCAGGGGATACTAACTATGGCTACACCTTC.

CDR3 nucleotide sequence: TGTGCCAGCAGCTCTCTTTTGGAGCAGTTCTTC. Translation: CASSSLLEQFF. The J gene is TRBJ2-1, the V gene TRBV7-6; no firm D call. CDR1 is SGHVS and CDR2 is FNYEAQ in the germline V gene. Trimming stripped 4 bases from V and 10 bases from J, with 8 bases between. There are 11 residues in the CDR3.

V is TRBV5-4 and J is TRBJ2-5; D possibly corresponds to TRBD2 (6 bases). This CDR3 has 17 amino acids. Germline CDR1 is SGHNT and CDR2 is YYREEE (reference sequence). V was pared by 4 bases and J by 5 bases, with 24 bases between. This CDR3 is CASSGSLVGGGQETQYF. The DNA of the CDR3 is TGTGCCAGCAGCGGGTCTCTAGTGGGGGGTGGGCAGGAGACCCAGTACTTC. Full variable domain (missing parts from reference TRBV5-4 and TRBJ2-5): ETGVTQSPTHLIKTRGQQVTLRCSSQSGHNTVSWYQQALGQGPQFIFQYYREEENGRGNFPPRFSGLQFPNYSSELNVNALELDDSALYLCASSGSLVGGGQETQYFGPGTRLLVL.

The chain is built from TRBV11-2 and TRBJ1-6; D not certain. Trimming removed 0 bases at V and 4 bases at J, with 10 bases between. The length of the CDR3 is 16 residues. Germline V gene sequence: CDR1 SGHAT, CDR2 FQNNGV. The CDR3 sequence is CASSLDWSSYNSPLHF. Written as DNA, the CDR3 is TGTGCCAGCAGCTTAGATTGGTCCAGTTATAATTCACCCCTCCACTTT.

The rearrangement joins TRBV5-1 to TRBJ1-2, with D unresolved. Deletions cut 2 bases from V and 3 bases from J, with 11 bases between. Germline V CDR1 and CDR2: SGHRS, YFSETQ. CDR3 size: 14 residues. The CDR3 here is CASSFGGNDYGYTF. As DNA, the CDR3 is TGCGCCAGCAGCTTCGGAGGGAACGACTATGGCTACACCTTC.

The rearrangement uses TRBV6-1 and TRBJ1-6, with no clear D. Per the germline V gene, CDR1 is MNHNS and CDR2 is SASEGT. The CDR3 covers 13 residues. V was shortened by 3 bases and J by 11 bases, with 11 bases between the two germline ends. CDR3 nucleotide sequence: TGTGCCAGCAGTGATTTCGAGCGTACACCCCTCCACTTT. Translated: CASSDFERTPLHF.

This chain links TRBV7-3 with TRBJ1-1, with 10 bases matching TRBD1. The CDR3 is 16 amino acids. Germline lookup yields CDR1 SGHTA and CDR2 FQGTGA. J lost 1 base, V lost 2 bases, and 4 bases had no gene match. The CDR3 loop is CASSLWTGGGNTEAFF. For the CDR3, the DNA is TGTGCCAGCAGCTTATGGACAGGGGGAGGGAACACTGAAGCTTTCTTT. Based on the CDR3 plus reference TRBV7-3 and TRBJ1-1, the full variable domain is GAGVSQTPSNKVTEKGKYVELRCDPISGHTALYWYRQSLGQGPEFLIYFQGTGAADDSGLPNDRFFAVRPEGSVSTLKIQRTERGDSAVYLCASSLWTGGGNTEAFFGQGTRLTVV.